The sequence of this T cell receptor beta chain was determined in a study of blood T cell repertoires in COVID-19. In the original analysis: Reference gene primer amplification yielded estimated nucleated cell counts. Assay used: immunoSEQ multiplex PCR; TCRdb lists only in-frame clones, some missing. That table is the source of V, J and clone size, and D and trimming were worked out from the DNA. This sample has more than 85,000 clones; 88% occur once, and the top ten carry 5.5% to 6.5%. The CDR3 covers 13 residues. Per germline, CDR1 KGHSH and CDR2 LQKENI. Trimming took 5 bases from V and 1 from J, leaving 8 bases between them.

The sequencing input was peripheral blood. The chain carries TRBV18 and TRBJ1-1, with a possible D match to TRBD1 (5 bases). This receptor was identified in a woman aged 60-75 years with acute or convalescent COVID-19. CDR3 protein: CASSSDRNTEAFF. The CDR3 coding sequence is TGTGCCAGCTCATCAGACAGGAACACTGAAGCTTTCTTT.